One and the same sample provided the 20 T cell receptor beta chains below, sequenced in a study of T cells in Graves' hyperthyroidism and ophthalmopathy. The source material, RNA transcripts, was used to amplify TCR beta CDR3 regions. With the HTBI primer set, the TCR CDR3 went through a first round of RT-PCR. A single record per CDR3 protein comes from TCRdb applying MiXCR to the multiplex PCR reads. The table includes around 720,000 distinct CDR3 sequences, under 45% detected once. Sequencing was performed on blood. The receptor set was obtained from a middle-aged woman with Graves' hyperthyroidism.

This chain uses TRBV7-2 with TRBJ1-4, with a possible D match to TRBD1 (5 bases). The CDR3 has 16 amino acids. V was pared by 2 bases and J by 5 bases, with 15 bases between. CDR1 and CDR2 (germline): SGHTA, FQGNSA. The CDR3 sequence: CASSLSSGVGNEKLFF. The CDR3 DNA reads TGTGCCAGCAGCTTATCCTCGGGGGTGGGGAATGAAAAACTGTTTTTT.

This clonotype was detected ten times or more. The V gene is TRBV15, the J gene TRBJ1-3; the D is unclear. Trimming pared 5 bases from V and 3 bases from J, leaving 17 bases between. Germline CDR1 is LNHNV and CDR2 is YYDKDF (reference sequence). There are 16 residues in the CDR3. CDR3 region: CATSGATTLSGNTIYF. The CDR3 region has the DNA TGTGCCACCAGCGGAGCGACAACGCTGAGTGGAAACACCATATATTTT.

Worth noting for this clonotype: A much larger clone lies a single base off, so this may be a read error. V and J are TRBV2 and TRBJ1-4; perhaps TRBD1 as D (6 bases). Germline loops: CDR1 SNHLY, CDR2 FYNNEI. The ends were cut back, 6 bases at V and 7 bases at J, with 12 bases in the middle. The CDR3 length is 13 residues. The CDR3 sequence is CASRPGQREKLFF. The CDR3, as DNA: TGTGCCAGCAGACCCGGACAGCGTGAAAAACTGTTTTTT.

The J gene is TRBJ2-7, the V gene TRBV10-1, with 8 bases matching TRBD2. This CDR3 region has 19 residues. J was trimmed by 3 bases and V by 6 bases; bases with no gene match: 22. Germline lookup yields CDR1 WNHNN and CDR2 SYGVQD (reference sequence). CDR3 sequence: CASSQTRLARGRVVYEQYF. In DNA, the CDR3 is TGCGCCAGCAGCCAAACTAGACTAGCGAGGGGCCGGGTCGTCTACGAGCAGTACTTC.

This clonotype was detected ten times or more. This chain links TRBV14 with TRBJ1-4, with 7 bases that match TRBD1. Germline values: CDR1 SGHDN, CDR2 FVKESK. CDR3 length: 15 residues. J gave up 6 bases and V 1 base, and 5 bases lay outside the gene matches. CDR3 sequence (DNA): TGTGCCAGCAGCCAAGGCAAGGGGGCGCATGAAAAACTGTTTTTT. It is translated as CASSQGKGAHEKLFF.

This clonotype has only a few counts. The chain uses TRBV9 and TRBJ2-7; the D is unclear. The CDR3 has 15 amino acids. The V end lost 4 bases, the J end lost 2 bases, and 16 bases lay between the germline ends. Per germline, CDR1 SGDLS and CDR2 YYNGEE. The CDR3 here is CASSPSAAGAYEQYF. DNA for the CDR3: TGTGCCAGCAGCCCAAGTGCGGCAGGAGCCTACGAGCAGTACTTC.

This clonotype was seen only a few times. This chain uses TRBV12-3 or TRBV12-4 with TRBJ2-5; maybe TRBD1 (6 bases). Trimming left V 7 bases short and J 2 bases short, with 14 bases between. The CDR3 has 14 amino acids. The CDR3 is CASTHRTEQETQYF. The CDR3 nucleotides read TGTGCCAGCACCCACCGGACAGAGCAAGAGACCCAGTACTTC.

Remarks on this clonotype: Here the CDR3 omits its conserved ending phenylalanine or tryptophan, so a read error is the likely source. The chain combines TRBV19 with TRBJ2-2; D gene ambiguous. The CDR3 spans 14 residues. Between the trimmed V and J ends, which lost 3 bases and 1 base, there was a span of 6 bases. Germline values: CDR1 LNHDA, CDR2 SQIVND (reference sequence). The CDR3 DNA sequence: TGTGCCAGTAGTATTATTCGGAACACCGGGGAGCTGTTTTCT. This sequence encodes CASSIIRNTGELFS.

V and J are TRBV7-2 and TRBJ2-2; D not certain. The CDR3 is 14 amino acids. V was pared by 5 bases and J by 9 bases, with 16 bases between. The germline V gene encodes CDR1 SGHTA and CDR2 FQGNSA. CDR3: CASSQQVGSRELFF. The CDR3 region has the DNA TGTGCCAGCAGCCAGCAGGTGGGGTCCAGGGAGCTGTTTTTT.

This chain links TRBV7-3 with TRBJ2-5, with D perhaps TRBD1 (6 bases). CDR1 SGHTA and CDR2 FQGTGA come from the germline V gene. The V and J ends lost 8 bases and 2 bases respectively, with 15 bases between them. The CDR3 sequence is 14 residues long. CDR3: CASGRDGQQETQYF. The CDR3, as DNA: TGTGCCAGCGGCCGGGATGGACAGCAAGAGACCCAGTACTTC.

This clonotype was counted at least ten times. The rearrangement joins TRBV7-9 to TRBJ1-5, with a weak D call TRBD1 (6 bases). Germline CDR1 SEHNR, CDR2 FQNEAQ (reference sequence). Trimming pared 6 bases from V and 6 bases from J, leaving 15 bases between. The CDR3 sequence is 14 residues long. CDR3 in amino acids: CASSLQGKGQPQHF. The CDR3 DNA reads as TGTGCCAGCAGTTTACAGGGCAAGGGTCAGCCCCAGCATTTT. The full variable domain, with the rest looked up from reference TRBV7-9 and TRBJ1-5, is DTGVSQNPRHKITKRGQNVTFRCDPISEHNRLYWYRQTLGQGPEFLTYFQNEAQLEKSRLLSDRFSAERPKGSFSTLEIQRTEQGDSAMYLCASSLQGKGQPQHFGDGTRLSIL.

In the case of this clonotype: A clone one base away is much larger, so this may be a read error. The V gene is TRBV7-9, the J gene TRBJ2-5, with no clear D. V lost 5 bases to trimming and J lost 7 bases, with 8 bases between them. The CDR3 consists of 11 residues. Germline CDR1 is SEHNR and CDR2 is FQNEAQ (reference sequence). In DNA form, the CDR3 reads TGTGCCAGCAGCGCTGAAGGGACCCAGTACTTC. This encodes CASSAEGTQYF.

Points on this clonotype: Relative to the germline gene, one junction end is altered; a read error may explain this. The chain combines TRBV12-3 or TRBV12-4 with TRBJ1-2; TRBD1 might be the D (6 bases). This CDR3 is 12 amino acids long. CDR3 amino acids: CVSSRTERIYTF. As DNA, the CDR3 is TGTGTCAGCAGTCGGACAGAAAGAATCTACACCTTC.

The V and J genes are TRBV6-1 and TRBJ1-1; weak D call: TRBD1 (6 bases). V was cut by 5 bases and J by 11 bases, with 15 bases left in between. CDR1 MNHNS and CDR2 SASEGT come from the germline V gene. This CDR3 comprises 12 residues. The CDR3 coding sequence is TGTGCCAGCAGTCAACAGGGAAGAGTGGCTTTCTTT. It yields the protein CASSQQGRVAFF.

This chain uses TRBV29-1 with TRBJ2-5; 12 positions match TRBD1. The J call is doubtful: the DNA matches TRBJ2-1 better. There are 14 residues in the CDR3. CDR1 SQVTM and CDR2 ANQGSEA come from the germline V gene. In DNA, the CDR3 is TGCAGCGGCTACCGGGACAGGGGGCATCCCGAGCAGTTCTTC. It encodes CSGYRDRGHPEQFF.

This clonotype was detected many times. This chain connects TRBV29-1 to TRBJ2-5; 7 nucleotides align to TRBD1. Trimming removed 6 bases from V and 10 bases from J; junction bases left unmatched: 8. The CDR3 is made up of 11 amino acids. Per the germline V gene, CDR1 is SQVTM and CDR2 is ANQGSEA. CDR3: CSVNDRVGQYF. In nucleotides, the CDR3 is TGCAGCGTGAATGACAGGGTTGGCCAGTACTTC.

The CDR3 sequence: CASTEGAAGNTIYF. CDR3 in DNA: TGTGCCAGCACGGAGGGGGCGGCTGGAAACACCATATATTTT. V and J are TRBV5-5 and TRBJ1-3; 7 nucleotides align to TRBD1. The CDR3 runs 14 residues. Germline V CDR1 and CDR2: SGHKS, YYEKEE (reference sequence). The V and J ends lost 6 bases and 2 bases, in that order; junction bases with no gene match: 5.

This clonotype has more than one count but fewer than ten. As DNA, the CDR3 is TGTGCCAGCAGCCACCACCCCCCAGGAGTAAGCAATCAGCCCCAGCATTTT. It specifies CASSHHPPGVSNQPQHF. J is TRBJ1-5 and V is TRBV7-9; D unclear. From germline, CDR1 is SEHNR and CDR2 FQNEAQ (reference sequence). V was pared by 5 bases and J by 1 base, with 18 bases between. CDR3 size: 17 residues.

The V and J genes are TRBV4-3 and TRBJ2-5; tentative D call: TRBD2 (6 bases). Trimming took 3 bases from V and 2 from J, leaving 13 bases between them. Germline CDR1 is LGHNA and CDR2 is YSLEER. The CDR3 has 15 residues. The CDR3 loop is CASSQTTRLQETQYF. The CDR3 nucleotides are TGCGCCAGCAGCCAGACGACTAGACTACAAGAGACCCAGTACTTC.

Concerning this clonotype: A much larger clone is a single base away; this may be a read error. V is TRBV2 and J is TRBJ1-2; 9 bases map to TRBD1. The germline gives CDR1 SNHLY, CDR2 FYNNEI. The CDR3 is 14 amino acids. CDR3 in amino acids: CASITGGYGYGCTF. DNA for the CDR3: TGTGCCAGCATTACAGGGGGCTATGGGTATGGCTGCACCTTC.